The next 8 T cell receptor beta chains were all read from a single sample in a study of technical replicates of blood from a few donors. Produced via immunoSEQ multiplex PCR; TCRdb's table is partial and in-frame only. The sample includes about 84,000 clones, roughly 97% of them seen just once. Specimen: T cells isolated from PBMCs. Receptors were obtained from a human donor in good health.

The chain combines TRBV27 with TRBJ1-1; D is uncertain. The germline V gene encodes CDR1 MNHEY and CDR2 SMNVEV (reference sequence). The CDR3 consists of 14 residues. V gave up 7 bases and J gave up 5 bases, with 17 bases separating them. The CDR3 DNA reads TGTGCCAGCATCGGAAGTAGAGGGCGGACTGAAGCTTTCTTT. It translates to CASIGSRGRTEAFF.

This sequence joins TRBV30 and TRBJ1-4; TRBD1 is a possible D gene (5 bases). The ends were cut back, 1 base at V and 2 bases at J, with 14 bases in the middle. Germline assignment: CDR1 GTSNPN and CDR2 SVGIG (reference sequence). CDR3 length equals 16 residues. The CDR3 here is CAWSGRVLSTNEKLFF. CDR3 coding DNA: TGTGCCTGGAGTGGCAGGGTACTCTCTACTAATGAAAAACTGTTTTTT.

This clone was recorded once. The chain employs TRBV19 and TRBJ2-7; tentative D call: TRBD2 (6 bases). Germline lookup yields CDR1 LNHDA and CDR2 SQIVND (reference sequence). The V and J ends lost 1 base and 0 bases respectively, with 13 bases between them. This CDR3 is 16 amino acids long. DNA of the CDR3: TGTGCCAGTAGTATAGTCGGGGGAGAACCCTCCTACGAGCAGTACTTC. Encoded protein: CASSIVGGEPSYEQYF.

V and J are TRBV7-2 and TRBJ2-7, with 8 nucleotides matching TRBD2. This CDR3 is 15 amino acids long. Germline V gene sequence: CDR1 SGHTA, CDR2 FQGNSA. The J segment lost 1 base and the V segment lost 1 base, leaving 3 bases of the junction unmatched. This CDR3 is CASSLGSSGSYEQYF. The CDR3, as DNA: TGTGCCAGCAGCTTAGGTTCTAGCGGGTCCTACGAGCAGTACTTC.

The CDR3 is CASSPPALQVGFYEQYF. CDR3 DNA: TGTGCCAGCTCACCACCTGCCCTACAGGTAGGGTTCTACGAGCAGTACTTC. The J gene is TRBJ2-7, the V gene TRBV18, with a weak D call TRBD1 (5 bases). The germline CDR1 and CDR2 sequences are KGHSH and LQKENI. This CDR3 is built from 17 residues. V lost 0 bases to trimming and J lost 3 bases, with 18 bases between them.

The chain has TRBV6-5 and TRBJ2-7; the D is unclear. The V end was cut by 0 bases, the J end by 3 bases, with 9 bases between. The CDR3 consists of 14 residues. Looked up from germline, CDR1 is MNHEY and CDR2 is SVGAGI. CDR3 in amino acids: CASSYSAQSYEQYF. DNA for the CDR3: TGTGCCAGCAGTTACTCGGCACAAAGCTACGAGCAGTACTTC.

The chain links TRBV5-6 to TRBJ1-4, with TRBD1 matching 7 bases. In germline, CDR1 is SGHDT, CDR2 YYEEEE. Trimming at V came to 2 bases and at J to 7 bases, leaving 5 bases not matched to a gene. The CDR3 extends over 14 amino acids. The CDR3 loop is CASSFRQGSEKLFF. As DNA, the CDR3 is TGTGCCAGCAGCTTTAGACAGGGAAGTGAAAAACTGTTTTTT.

The chain combines TRBV2 with TRBJ2-2, with a tentative D call TRBD2 (6 bases). CDR1 SNHLY and CDR2 FYNNEI come from the germline V gene. The CDR3 is 15 amino acids. The V gene lost 4 bases and the J gene lost 9 bases, with 18 bases spanning the gap. CDR3 DNA sequence: TGTGCCAGCAGTGGGAGTGGGACTGCCAGGAGGGAGCTGTTTTTT. This gives the protein CASSGSGTARRELFF.